This TCR beta chain emerged from a study of blood T cell repertoires in COVID-19. Study in general: COVID-19 samples, acute and convalescent, were from the United States, Italy and Spain. T cells, B-cell-depleted T cells, or PBMCs supplied cDNA or gDNA.

CDR3 length equals 18 residues. Trimming at V came to 3 bases and at J to 1 base, leaving 7 bases not matched to a gene. Germline V gene sequence: CDR1 KGHSH, CDR2 LQKENI. In Seattle, patients joined the study during active infection and were tracked longitudinally. Original processing notes: How many nucleated cells were present was estimated from reference gene primer amplification. Clones were read by immunoSEQ multiplex PCR, and TCRdb kept only the in-frame ones, dropping some. D and trimming were read from the DNA, whereas the V and J calls and clone size are those reported in that table. The sample records roughly 340,000 clones, roughly 90% being singletons.

J is TRBJ2-1 and V is TRBV18; 12 positions match TRBD2. This sequence was found in a woman in her twenties or thirties with COVID-19, enrolled during active disease. The sequenced material came from peripheral blood. The CDR3 nucleotides read TGTGCCAGCTCACCTCTAGCGGGGGGGCATATTTCCTACAATGAGCAGTTCTTC. This encodes CASSPLAGGHISYNEQFF. The full variable domain, its missing parts supplied by reference TRBV18 and TRBJ2-1, is NAGVMQNPRHLVRRRGQEARLRCSPMKGHSHVYWYRQLPEEGLKFMVYLQKENIIDESGMPKERFSAEFPKEGPSILRIQQVVRGDSAAYFCASSPLAGGHISYNEQFFGPGTRLTVL.